Following are 12 T cell receptor beta chains from one sample sequenced in a study of control samples from healthy donors and cancer patients. Sequenced by immunoSEQ multiplex PCR; TCRdb stores in-frame clones only, minus some. The sample carries around 120,000 clones, roughly nine tenths recorded once. The sample consisted of PBMCs. These receptors originate from a woman aged 50 to 60 with colorectal cancer.

This chain uses TRBV5-1 with TRBJ2-1; D ambiguous. Germline V gene sequence: CDR1 SGHRS, CDR2 YFSETQ. V shed 4 bases and J shed 0 bases, with 11 bases lying between them. The CDR3 runs to 15 residues. CDR3 nucleotides: TGCGCCAGCAGCAGGGCATCGTACTCCTACAATGAGCAGTTCTTC. This codes for CASSRASYSYNEQFF.

The CDR3 sequence is CASSGAVAGGTGELFF. DNA for the CDR3: TGCGCCAGCAGCGGGGCCGTAGCGGGAGGCACCGGGGAGCTGTTTTTT. This chain joins TRBV5-1 and TRBJ2-2; 10 nucleotides align to TRBD2. With 4 bases clipped from V and 4 bases from J, the junction kept 7 bases outside the gene matches. Per germline, CDR1 SGHRS and CDR2 YFSETQ. The CDR3 length is 16 residues.

The chain has TRBV9 and TRBJ1-3; no definite D call. The CDR3 is made up of 15 amino acids. Trimming left V 1 base short and J 1 base short, with 9 bases between. Germline values: CDR1 SGDLS, CDR2 YYNGEE. DNA of the CDR3: TGTGCCAGCAGCGTAAGTGATGAGTCTGGAAACACCATATATTTT. It encodes CASSVSDESGNTIYF. Using reference TRBV9 and TRBJ1-3 for the parts outside the CDR3, the full variable domain is DSGVTQTPKHLITATGQRVTLRCSPRSGDLSVYWYQQSLDQGLQFLIQYYNGEERAKGNILERFSAQQFPDLHSELNLSSLELGDSALYFCASSVSDESGNTIYFGEGSWLTVV.

The rearrangement links TRBV10-3 to TRBJ1-1; D remains ambiguous. CDR1 and CDR2 (germline): ENHRY, SYGVKD. V was clipped by 6 bases and J by 1 base, with 18 bases between them. This CDR3 comprises 16 residues. The CDR3 DNA follows: TGTGCCATCAGGCCCGCCGACGGCCGCAAGAACACTGAAGCTTTCTTT. As protein: CAIRPADGRKNTEAFF.

This clone was detected only once. This chain joins TRBV11-2 and TRBJ1-2; D gene unclear. With 7 bases removed from V and 6 bases from J, the gap between germline ends came to 12 bases. Germline values: CDR1 SGHAT, CDR2 FQNNGV. The CDR3 consists of 12 residues. The CDR3 sequence is CASTDVPHGYTF. In DNA, the CDR3 is TGTGCCAGCACCGATGTCCCCCATGGCTACACCTTC.

The chain links TRBV10-3 to TRBJ2-2, with no clear D. V shed 3 bases and J shed 0 bases, with 11 bases lying between them. The CDR3 totals 16 residues. Germline V CDR1 and CDR2: ENHRY, SYGVKD. CDR3 residues: CAISDPENANTGELFF. In DNA form, the CDR3 reads TGTGCCATCAGTGATCCCGAAAACGCGAACACCGGGGAGCTGTTTTTT.

The rearrangement links TRBV3-1 (or the pseudogene TRBV3-2) to TRBJ2-1; D remains unclear. V dropped 5 bases and J dropped 5 bases, with 13 bases sitting between them. The germline gives CDR1 LGHDT, CDR2 YNNKEL (reference sequence). This CDR3 region has 14 residues. The DNA for the CDR3 is TGTGCCAGCAGCACGTACGAAAACGACAATGAGCAGTTCTTC. As protein: CASSTYENDNEQFF.

V gene TRBV3-1 (or the pseudogene TRBV3-2) combines with J gene TRBJ2-3; 8 bases agree with TRBD2. Germline CDR1 LGHDT, CDR2 YNNKEL (reference sequence). The junction had 8 bases not matched to a gene; V was cut back by 4 bases and J by 2 bases. This CDR3 is built from 16 residues. The CDR3 loop is CASSPGAAGDTDTQYF. CDR3 DNA sequence: TGTGCCAGCAGCCCCGGGGCAGCGGGGGACACAGATACGCAGTATTTT.

The chain joins TRBV7-6 to TRBJ2-5, with 8 bases aligning to TRBD1. The CDR3 covers 17 residues. Germline CDR1 and CDR2: SGHVS and FNYEAQ. Trimming took 5 bases from V and 1 from J; bases not matched to a gene: 12. CDR3 DNA sequence: TGTGCCAGCAGCAAGGACGCGAGGACAGGGACCCAAGAGACCCAGTACTTC. It yields the protein CASSKDARTGTQETQYF.

The chain combines TRBV29-1 with TRBJ2-5, with 7 positions matching TRBD1. Germline CDR1 is SQVTM and CDR2 is ANQGSEA. The CDR3 contains 14 residues. After removal of 1 base from V and 2 bases from J, the junction contained 4 bases not matched to a gene. CDR3 region: CSVEAGTVQETQYF. The CDR3 nucleotides read TGCAGCGTTGAAGCGGGGACAGTGCAAGAGACCCAGTACTTC.

This chain connects TRBV5-1 to TRBJ2-7; D is perhaps TRBD2 (6 bases). The germline V and J ends were trimmed by 0 bases and 5 bases, with 18 bases remaining between them. The germline CDR1 and CDR2 sequences are SGHRS and YFSETQ. This CDR3 comprises 16 residues. In DNA, the CDR3 is TGCGCCAGCAGCTTGGTCGTCGGCGGGATCTTCGACGAGCAGTACTTC. It encodes CASSLVVGGIFDEQYF.

The V and J genes are TRBV24-1 and TRBJ2-1, with D possibly called TRBD1 or TRBD2 (5 bases each). The CDR3 extends over 18 amino acids. Germline V gives CDR1 KGHDR, CDR2 SFDVKD. Trimming left V 4 bases short and J 4 bases short, with 22 bases between. CDR3 sequence: CATSDSGTVGPIYNEQFF. The CDR3 region has the DNA TGTGCCACCAGTGACTCCGGGACCGTTGGCCCCATATACAATGAGCAGTTCTTC.